These T cell receptor beta chains were read from a single sample in a study of cytomegalovirus exposure and HLA in healthy donors. Libraries were prepared by immunoSEQ multiplex PCR; TCRdb keeps only in-frame clonotypes and omits some of them. The repertoire holds tens of thousands of clones, with over 75% as singletons. The sequencing input was PBMCs. The receptor set was obtained from a male donor in good health and CMV-seropositive. Both conserved end residues are trimmed from each CDR3. Rows may omit the clone size; those that give it use once, few, many or a size class.

TRBJ2-1,-,TRBV19,ASSGGAFNEQF
TRBJ2-5,-,TRBV18,ASSPTEETQY
TRBJ2-5,-,TRBV14,ASQRDFQETQY
TRBJ2-1,-,TRBV6-5,ASSYPDNEQF
TRBJ1-2,-,TRBV27,ASSPKGQGNYGYT
TRBJ1-5,-,TRBV28,ASRQVNQPQH
TRBJ2-7,-,TRBV2,ASRSTGPSYEQY
TRBJ2-7,-,TRBV5-1,ASSLVGGTYEQY
TRBJ2-7,-,TRBV27,ASSLDTGGDYEQY
TRBJ2-2,-,TRBV2,ASSVPVGDTGELF
TRBJ2-7,-,TRBV5-8,ASSSNRGYDYEQY
TRBJ1-1,-,TRBV27,ASSLMLGGVTEAF
TRBJ1-1,once,TRBV19,ASSIFQGTEAF
TRBJ2-7,-,TRBV23-1,ASSQSASRGYEQY
TRBJ2-1,once,TRBV29-1,SVTGLSYNEQF
TRBJ2-5,-,TRBV19,ASSTSPSGLGTQY
TRBJ2-1,-,TRBV5-4,ASSLTGGVFNEQF
TRBJ2-7,-,TRBV28,ASRPLSLAESPYEQY
TRBJ2-1,-,TRBV9,ASSVVLGAGQF
TRBJ1-6,-,TRBV2,ASSDYRDSPLH
TRBJ1-1,-,TRBV4-2,ASSQRGVNTEAF
TRBJ2-5,-,TRBV27,ASSSFSGSSWTQY
TRBJ2-7,few,TRBV7-8,ASSSPTSGSYEQY
TRBJ2-3,few,TRBV30,AWIRGGRGGTDTQY
TRBJ2-2,-,TRBV30,ARTSGGPGELF
TRBJ2-1,few,TRBV19,ASSISATGNEQF
TRBJ2-7,-,TRBV7-2,ASSPQGLASYEQY
TRBJ1-1,-,TRBV30,AWSATSTVEAF
TRBJ1-2,-,TRBV4-1,ASSQDREGANSYGYT
TRBJ2-3,few,TRBV2,ASSRQGTTDTQY
TRBJ2-7,-,TRBV6-1,ASLGPEEGQY
-,-,TRBV4-2,ASSQGGTGGYEQY
TRBJ2-5,-,TRBV7-9,ASSGRGLAGGRQETQY
TRBJ1-1,-,TRBV30,AWASQGGTEAF
TRBJ2-3,-,TRBV7-6,ASSRRGLAGSTDTQY
TRBJ1-6,-,TRBV6-5,ASSYFLAGLTSPLH
TRBJ2-7,-,TRBV20-1,SAIRYGEQY
TRBJ2-7,-,TRBV2,ASTSKEGKYEQY
TRBJ1-1,-,TRBV6-5,ASSYGGAVNTEAF
TRBJ2-1,-,TRBV7-9,ASSWRGDSAGEQF
TRBJ2-1,-,TRBV7-2,ASRDQPAGEQF
TRBJ1-4,-,TRBV4-2,ASSQDYWGKLF
TRBJ1-5,-,TRBV7-8,ASSLVRGRQPQH
TRBJ2-1,-,TRBV5-5,ASSLAGLSYNEQF
TRBJ1-1,once,TRBV11-2,ASRTLGGRMTEAF
TRBJ1-3,-,TRBV1,TSSQGGPRNTIY
TRBJ1-3,-,TRBV6-5,ASSWGQAFSGNTIY
TRBJ1-5,-,TRBV28,ASSLGGDAYQPQH
TRBJ1-4,-,TRBV6-5,ASRRTADNEKLF
TRBJ2-5,-,TRBV27,ASSRQGQETQY
TRBJ2-2,-,TRBV19,ASSNRVLELF
TRBJ1-5,-,TRBV11-1,ASSQDYNQPQH
TRBJ2-5,once,TRBV28,ASSSPHLDRGGKEETQY